The T cell receptor (beta chain) under discussion was sequenced for a study of blood T cell repertoires in COVID-19. On the study more broadly: The samples span acute and convalescent COVID-19 from the United States, Italy and Spain.

V was clipped by 5 bases and J by 10 bases; unmatched bases: 5. CDR1 MDHEN and CDR2 SYDVKM come from the germline V gene. This CDR3 is 13 amino acids long. Only in-frame clones appear in the TCRdb table, and some are missing; sequencing was by immunoSEQ multiplex PCR. The profile covers some 77,000 clones, with 90% appearing a single time and roughly 4.5% taken by the ten largest. The sequence came from a woman of 80 years or more with active or convalescent COVID-19. The J gene is TRBJ1-6, the V gene TRBV28, with TRBD1 matching over 7 bases. The specimen was peripheral blood. The CDR3 sequence is CASSPDRVSPLHF. The CDR3 nucleotides read TGTGCCAGCAGTCCCGACAGGGTCTCACCCCTCCACTTT.